This T cell receptor beta chain was identified during a study of blood T cell repertoires in COVID-19 (dated by TCRdb to about 2020). For context, the study as a whole: Collaborator samples came from the United States, Italy and Spain and covered acute and convalescent phases of COVID-19. Samples came from the ongoing ImmuneRACE study (first 160 participants) plus 1,254 subjects from 6 global collaborators. A freely available public database, intended as a resource for researchers studying the immune response to SARS-CoV-2, is where the repertoires were released. Deeply sampled blood TCRbeta repertoires from subjects exposed to, actively infected with, or recovered from COVID-19 were included in the dataset. HLA class I and class II types, where available, came from metadata supplied by the sample provider rather than from assay-based typing. The material from the prospective study consisted of cDNA or gDNA derived from T cells, B-cell-depleted T cells, or PBMCs. Nearly every sample came with metadata listing a de-identified subject ID, COVID-19 status, age in years and sex.

Turning to this clone: The specificity of this receptor is unknown. No base quality information exists; no much larger clone differs at one position.

Overall study results and their limits: The quantity of clinical and demographic metadata differed by source and by participant and was supplied without curation.

TCRbeta CDR3 regions were amplified from genomic DNA using the immunoSEQ Assay, a bias-controlled multiplex PCR. As for the authors' bioinformatics: The number of nucleated cells in each sample was estimated from the amplification of reference gene primers within the assay. To quantify the absolute abundance of each unique TCRbeta CDR3 rearrangement, sequence reads were collapsed and filtered. Productive Simpson clonality was computed per sample as the square root of Simpson's diversity index over productive rearrangements. In TCRdb, the immuneACCESS table is reduced to in-frame sequences with V and J assigned. These tables do not hold every clone; where another copy was compared, an unresolved V gene accounts for under half, and the others remain unexplained. V and J calls plus clone size are reproduced from that table; the DNA served to infer D and trimming. The sample table holds around 260,000 clones, of which around 81% were seen once. Of the sample, 15% to 18% is held by the ten largest clones.

At one collaborating source in Seattle, patients were enrolled during active infection and were followed longitudinally through the course of disease. The collaborating institutions used their own protocols to collect whole blood in K2EDTA tubes. For TCRbeta analysis, collaborator samples were shipped as frozen whole blood, as isolated PBMCs, or as DNA extracted from either sample type. The germline V gene encodes CDR1 MNHNS and CDR2 SASEGT. Trimming leaves V shorter by 0 bases and J shorter by 7 bases, with the junction holding 9 bases beyond the gene matches. Measured from the cysteine to the phenylalanine, the CDR3 is 16 residues long. Only the CDR3 part of the read is kept: 48 bases, read in frame from the first base.

The sequence joins TRBV6-1 to TRBJ2-1; 7 bases in the junction line up with TRBD2. The sequence was obtained from a person aged 70 to 85 with COVID-19, enrolled during active disease. The sample consisted of peripheral blood. The DNA reads as follows: TGTGCCAGCAGTGAAGCAGCGGGGTTTTGGCTTAATGAGCAGTTCTTC. Its protein reads: CASSEAAGFWLNEQFF.